This record concerns one T cell receptor beta chain sequence. What it binds is not known. The data derive from a study of CXCR3-negative and CXCR3-positive naive CD8 T cells. Findings of the study overall: A higher hydrophobicity marked the TRB CDR3s of CXCR3-positive naive cells versus CXCR3-negative naive cells.

The TRB cDNA libraries were prepared by 5' RACE with UMI labels. One entry per CDR3 protein, without DNA, is what TCRdb gives after re-calling the 5' RACE reads. The sample totals about 110,000 distinct CDR3 sequences; its top ten clones hold 0.35% to 0.4%. Sequencing used naive CXCR3+ CD8+ T cells from blood. Documented subset: CD45RO-CCR7+CD27+CD95- naive CD8+ T cells expressing CXCR3 (TNR3+). The clonotype was recovered from a human donor in good health. Some clones in this sample may be carry-over from other donors' samples.

Here the CDR3 reads CSIDAGRGSGNTIYF. The J gene is TRBJ1-3, the V gene TRBV29-1; the D call from TCRdb, TRBD1, cannot be confirmed without DNA. Germline lookup yields CDR1 SQVTM and CDR2 ANQGSEA. The CDR3 spans 15 residues. Full variable domain (missing parts from reference TRBV29-1 and TRBJ1-3): SAVISQKPSRDICQRGTSLTIQCQVDSQVTMMFWYRQQPGQSLTLIATANQGSEATYESGFVIDKFPISRPNLTFSTLTVSNMSPEDSSIYLCSIDAGRGSGNTIYFGEGSWLTVV.